Detailed here is one T cell receptor (beta chain). Other nucleotide sequences in the sample specify the same CDR3. V dropped 4 bases and J dropped 3; count of bases not matched to a gene: 2. The CDR3 sequence is 14 residues long. Germline V CDR1 and CDR2: SNHLY, FYNNEI. In the authors' workflow: Nucleated cell number was recorded as an estimate derived from reference gene primer amplification. Using immunoSEQ multiplex PCR, the repertoire was profiled, and TCRdb retains in-frame clones only, with some absent. V and J calls and clone size are those listed in that table; D and trimming were worked out from the DNA. This sample yields fewer than 350,000 clones, of which 85% to 90% are seen a single time; around 0.92% belongs to the top ten. Those who participated ranged in age from roughly 18 to 100 years and resided in about two dozen US areas. This record belongs to a study of blood T cell repertoires in COVID-19.

The rearrangement uses TRBV2 and TRBJ2-7; the match to TRBD1 covers 11 bases. The specimen sequenced was PBMCs or T cells enriched from blood (not recorded which). This receptor was taken from a woman aged 25 to 39 who had been exposed to COVID-19. Here the CDR3 reads CASSAGTGGYEQYF. The DNA of the CDR3 is TGTGCCAGCAGTGCCGGGACAGGGGGCTACGAGCAGTACTTC.